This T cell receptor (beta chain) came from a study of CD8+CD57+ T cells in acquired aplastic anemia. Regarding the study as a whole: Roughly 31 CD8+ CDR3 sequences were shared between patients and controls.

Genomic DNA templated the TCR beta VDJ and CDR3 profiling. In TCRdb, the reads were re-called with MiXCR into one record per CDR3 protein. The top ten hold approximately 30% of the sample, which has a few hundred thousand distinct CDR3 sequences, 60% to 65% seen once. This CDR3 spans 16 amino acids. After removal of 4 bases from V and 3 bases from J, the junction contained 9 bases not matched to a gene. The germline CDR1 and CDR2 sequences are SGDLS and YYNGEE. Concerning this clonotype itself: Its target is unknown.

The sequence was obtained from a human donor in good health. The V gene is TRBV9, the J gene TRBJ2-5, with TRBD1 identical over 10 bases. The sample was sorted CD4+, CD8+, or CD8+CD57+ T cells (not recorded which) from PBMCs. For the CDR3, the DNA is TGTGCCAGCAGCCCCCGCCGAGGGACAGGGGAAGAGACCCAGTACTTC. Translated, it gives CASSPRRGTGEETQYF.